This T cell receptor beta chain appears in the sequencing data of a study of metastatic and nonmetastatic thyroid tumors. In the study overall: Patients with malignant and benign thyroid disease provided blood and tumor or nodule tissue, whose repertoires were compared. Study results and caveats: Within blood and tumor, benign nodules reportedly had significantly lower TCR beta diversity than malignant thyroid tumors did.

In the original processing: Between-group CDR3 differences, defined by clinicopathological status, yielded a distant-metastasis classifier for papillary thyroid cancer. With MiXCR, TCRdb reprocessed the PCR reads. It is TCRdb's table, rather than the study itself, that gives the V and J calls and clone size. This sample has about 14,000 clones, with approximately 32% found just once. This clone appeared a few times. The antigen remains undetermined. This CDR3 has 15 amino acids. V trimming: 4 bases; J trimming: 7 bases; junction bases outside the gene matches: 11. Germline V CDR1 and CDR2: MDHEN, SYDVKM. No treatment had been given to any patient before thyroid surgery.

This TCR derives from a female donor with papillary thyroid cancer or a benign thyroid nodule (not recorded which). Some clones in this sample may be carry-over from other donors' samples. The chain links TRBV28 to TRBJ2-7, with 9 bases aligning to TRBD1. The specimen sequenced was tumor tissue. In DNA form, the CDR3 reads TGTGCCAGCAGTTCCTCCGGGACAGGGTTTTCGGAGCAGTACTTC. Protein product: CASSSSGTGFSEQYF.